The rows below give T cell receptor beta chains drawn from one sample of a study of identical twins. TCRdb analysed the 5' RACE reads with MiXCR anew, one entry per CDR3 protein. This sample has 450,000 to 500,000 distinct CDR3 sequences, with 14% found just once. The same sample was also used in a study of yellow fever vaccine responses in identical twins.

Specimen: CD4+ T cells sorted from blood. The receptors shown here come from a woman younger than 35 in good health. Both conserved end residues are part of each CDR3. A D gene is named only where the DNA matches it firmly. Clone size is shown for a subset of rows, as once, few, many or a class of expanded clone.

abundance: many; v_gene: TRBV20-1; d_gene: -; j_gene: TRBJ1-1; CDR3nt: TGCAGTGCTAGTTCTCCATCGAACACTGAAGCTTTCTTT; CDR3aa: CSASSPSNTEAFF
abundance: few; v_gene: TRBV20-1; d_gene: -; j_gene: TRBJ2-3; CDR3nt: TGCAGTGCTAGAGATCAAGCCGGACGGAGAGATACGCAGTATTTT; CDR3aa: CSARDQAGRRDTQYF
abundance: -; v_gene: TRBV2; d_gene: -; j_gene: TRBJ2-5; CDR3nt: TGTGCCAGCAGTGCTAGCGTTCAGGAGACCCAGTACTTC; CDR3aa: CASSASVQETQYF
abundance: -; v_gene: TRBV7-9; d_gene: TRBD1; j_gene: TRBJ2-7; CDR3nt: TGTGCCAGCAGCTTAGTCGGGACAGGCCTCTACGAGCAGTACTTC; CDR3aa: CASSLVGTGLYEQYF
abundance: -; v_gene: TRBV18; d_gene: -; j_gene: TRBJ1-1; CDR3nt: TGTGCCAGCTCAGCAAACAGAAACACTGAAGCTTTCTTT; CDR3aa: CASSANRNTEAFF
abundance: many; v_gene: TRBV12-3/TRBV12-4; d_gene: -; j_gene: TRBJ1-1; CDR3nt: TGTGCCAGCAGTACCCGGACAGTGAACACTGAAGCTTTCTTT; CDR3aa: CASSTRTVNTEAFF
abundance: -; v_gene: TRBV5-1; d_gene: TRBD2; j_gene: TRBJ2-1; CDR3nt: TGCGCCAGCAGCGGGAGGGAATTACTCTTTAGGGATGAGCAGTTCTTC; CDR3aa: CASSGRELLFRDEQFF
abundance: many; v_gene: TRBV5-1; d_gene: -; j_gene: TRBJ2-1; CDR3nt: TGCGCCAGCAGCTTGCGACGACTCAATGAGCAGTTCTTC; CDR3aa: CASSLRRLNEQFF
abundance: -; v_gene: TRBV29-1; d_gene: -; j_gene: TRBJ1-1; CDR3nt: TGCAGCGCGTCGGACACTGAAGCTTTCTTT; CDR3aa: CSASDTEAFF
abundance: -; v_gene: TRBV9; d_gene: -; j_gene: TRBJ2-3; CDR3nt: TGTGCCAGCACCTCTCTCGGGGGCACAGATACGCAGTATTTT; CDR3aa: CASTSLGGTDTQYF
abundance: few; v_gene: TRBV7-9; d_gene: -; j_gene: TRBJ2-7; CDR3nt: TGTGCCAGCAGCTTAGCGCGGAACTCCTACGAGCAGTACTTC; CDR3aa: CASSLARNSYEQYF
abundance: few; v_gene: TRBV28; d_gene: TRBD2; j_gene: TRBJ2-7; CDR3nt: TGTGCCAGCAGTAAGACTAGCGGGGGAGACGAGCAGTACTTC; CDR3aa: CASSKTSGGDEQYF
abundance: few; v_gene: TRBV18; d_gene: -; j_gene: TRBJ2-1; CDR3nt: TGTGCCAGCTCACTAGATACCGGGACTCCTGAGCAGTTCTTC; CDR3aa: CASSLDTGTPEQFF
abundance: few; v_gene: TRBV11-3; d_gene: -; j_gene: TRBJ2-1; CDR3nt: TGTGCCAGCAGCCGCAGGGGAGATGAGCAGTTCTTC; CDR3aa: CASSRRGDEQFF
abundance: few; v_gene: TRBV30; d_gene: -; j_gene: TRBJ1-5; CDR3nt: TGTGCCTGGAGGGAGGGTGGACTTCAGCCCCAGCATTTT; CDR3aa: CAWREGGLQPQHF
abundance: few; v_gene: TRBV2; d_gene: -; j_gene: TRBJ2-3; CDR3nt: TGTGCCAGCAGTGAAACACGTACTACCACAGATACGCAGTATTTT; CDR3aa: CASSETRTTTDTQYF